Each of the 15 T cell receptor beta chains below was sequenced from the same sample in a study of siplizumab effects on memory and regulatory T cells. The data were produced by immunoSEQ multiplex PCR, yet TCRdb's version contains in-frame clones alone and is incomplete. The sample carries over 35,000 clones, roughly 90% recorded once. The sequenced sample consisted of naive CD4+ T cells sorted from blood. Receptors originate from a human donor in good health.

The chain joins TRBV28 to TRBJ2-1; D is possibly TRBD1 (6 bases). The CDR3 sequence is 16 residues long. Looked up from germline, CDR1 is MDHEN and CDR2 is SYDVKM. The ends were cut back, 8 bases at V and 1 base at J, with 18 bases in the middle. The CDR3 spells CASFGTGSKSYNEQFF. CDR3 coding DNA: TGTGCCAGCTTTGGAACAGGGAGTAAGTCCTACAATGAGCAGTTCTTC. Supplemented by reference TRBV28 and TRBJ2-1, the full variable domain reads DVKVTQSSRYLVKRTGEKVFLECVQDMDHENMFWYRQDPGLGLRLIYFSYDVKMKEKGDIPEGYSVSREKKERFSLILESASTNQTSMYLCASFGTGSKSYNEQFFGPGTRLTVL.

The V gene is TRBV27, the J gene TRBJ1-5; D gene ambiguous. The length of the CDR3 is 15 residues. Germline assignment: CDR1 MNHEY and CDR2 SMNVEV (reference sequence). The V and J ends lost 0 bases and 4 bases respectively, with 10 bases between them. The CDR3 DNA is TGTGCCAGCAGTTTATCACAGACTAAAAATCAGCCCCAGCATTTT. The encoded protein is CASSLSQTKNQPQHF.

V is TRBV5-1 and J is TRBJ2-5, with 8 bases identical to TRBD1. The CDR3 loop spans 14 amino acids. In germline, CDR1 is SGHRS, CDR2 YFSETQ. The ends lost 4 bases at V and 3 bases at J; junction bases unmatched: 5. CDR3 DNA: TGCGCCAGCAGCAAGGTGGGACAGGAAGAGACCCAGTACTTC. The encoded protein is CASSKVGQEETQYF.

The chain has TRBV9 and TRBJ2-3; 12 positions match TRBD2. J lost 0 bases, V lost 3 bases, and 5 bases had no gene match. Germline CDR1 SGDLS, CDR2 YYNGEE. The CDR3 runs to 17 residues. The DNA for the CDR3 is TGTGCCAGCAGCGCCCGACTAGCGGGAGCGAGCACAGATACGCAGTATTTT. It yields the protein CASSARLAGASTDTQYF. The full variable domain, its missing parts supplied by reference TRBV9 and TRBJ2-3, is DSGVTQTPKHLITATGQRVTLRCSPRSGDLSVYWYQQSLDQGLQFLIQYYNGEERAKGNILERFSAQQFPDLHSELNLSSLELGDSALYFCASSARLAGASTDTQYFGPGTRLTVL.

V is TRBV7-2 and J is TRBJ2-7; 7 positions agree with TRBD1. Per the germline V gene, CDR1 is SGHTA and CDR2 is FQGNSA. The V gene end was trimmed by 5 bases and the J gene end by 3 bases; junction bases not matched to a gene: 10. The CDR3 has 15 amino acids. The DNA of the CDR3 is TGTGCCAGCAGCCAAAGAGGGGGCTCCTTCTACGAGCAGTACTTC. As protein: CASSQRGGSFYEQYF.

The rearrangement links TRBV11-2 to TRBJ2-5; TRBD2 aligns across 13 bases. Losses at the gene ends were 4 bases for V and 1 base for J; bases not matched to a gene: 3. This CDR3 contains 16 residues. From germline, CDR1 is SGHAT and CDR2 FQNNGV. For the CDR3, the DNA is TGTGCCAGCAGCTCCTGGACTAGCGGGAGCCAAGAGACCCAGTACTTC. It codes for CASSSWTSGSQETQYF.

V and J are TRBV5-6 and TRBJ1-3; TRBD1 matches 9 bases. V gave up 3 bases and J gave up 9 bases; unmatched junction bases: 4. There are 13 residues in the CDR3. The germline V gene has CDR1 SGHDT and CDR2 YYEEEE. CDR3 nucleotides: TGTGCCAGCAGCTCGGACAGGGGCCCCACCATATATTTT. The encoded protein is CASSSDRGPTIYF.

The V and J genes are TRBV18 and TRBJ2-5, with D uncertain. The V and J ends lost 4 bases and 2 bases respectively, with 8 bases between them. The CDR3 is 13 amino acids. CDR1 is KGHSH and CDR2 is LQKENI in the germline V gene. The CDR3 DNA follows: TGTGCCAGCTCACAAACAACACAAGAGACCCAGTACTTC. It is translated as CASSQTTQETQYF. Complete variable domain (other parts from reference TRBV18 and TRBJ2-5): NAGVMQNPRHLVRRRGQEARLRCSPMKGHSHVYWYRQLPEEGLKFMVYLQKENIIDESGMPKERFSAEFPKEGPSILRIQQVVRGDSAAYFCASSQTTQETQYFGPGTRLLVL.

The V call is TRBV12-2, the J call TRBJ1-2. TRBV12-2 is reported as a pseudogene. This CDR3 comprises 14 residues. This CDR3 reads CARTPGGSNYGYTF. The CDR3 region has the DNA TGTGCAAGGACCCCCGGGGGCAGTAACTATGGCTACACCTTC.

CDR3 in DNA: TGTGCCAGCAGCCTCCCGAACACCGGGGAGCTGTTTTTT. Amino acids: CASSLPNTGELFF. V is TRBV7-9 and J is TRBJ2-2; no reliable D call. Germline CDR1 SEHNR, CDR2 FQNEAQ (reference sequence). This CDR3 region has 13 residues. V was pared by 5 bases and J by 0 bases, with 4 bases between.

The J gene is TRBJ2-7, the V gene TRBV18; maybe TRBD1 (6 bases). Germline V CDR1 and CDR2: KGHSH, LQKENI. CDR3 length: 15 amino acids. V was cut by 3 bases and J by 4 bases, with 16 bases left in between. CDR3 bases: TGTGCCAGCTCACCCCCCGGGACACCTAAATACGAGCAGTACTTC. Protein product: CASSPPGTPKYEQYF. The full variable domain, in which reference TRBV18 and TRBJ2-7 provide the parts outside the CDR3, is NAGVMQNPRHLVRRRGQEARLRCSPMKGHSHVYWYRQLPEEGLKFMVYLQKENIIDESGMPKERFSAEFPKEGPSILRIQQVVRGDSAAYFCASSPPGTPKYEQYFGPGTRLTVT.

The genes are TRBV25-1 and TRBJ1-1; the D is unclear. This CDR3 contains 13 residues. Germline assignment: CDR1 MGHDK and CDR2 SYGVNS. The ends were cut back, 2 bases at V and 3 bases at J, with 7 bases in the middle. This CDR3 reads CASSEEWYTEAFF. The CDR3 region has the DNA TGTGCCAGCAGTGAAGAGTGGTACACTGAAGCTTTCTTT.

The chain employs TRBV27 and TRBJ1-4, with D possibly TRBD1 on 5 matching bases. Trimming removed 8 bases from V and 2 bases from J, with 12 bases in between. This CDR3 has 14 residues. CDR1 MNHEY and CDR2 SMNVEV come from the germline V gene (reference sequence). As DNA, the CDR3 is TGTGCCAGCCGGGGGGGAGCGACTAATGAAAAACTGTTTTTT. The encoded protein is CASRGGATNEKLFF.

In its sample, this clone was seen once. The chain links TRBV5-4 to TRBJ2-1; maybe TRBD1 (6 bases). The length of the CDR3 is 15 residues. Trimming removed 4 bases from V and 0 bases from J, with 11 bases in between. In germline, CDR1 is SGHNT, CDR2 YYREEE (reference sequence). CDR3 loop: CASSRDISSYNEQFF. DNA for the CDR3: TGTGCCAGCAGCAGGGACATTAGCTCCTACAATGAGCAGTTCTTC.

V and J are TRBV5-5 and TRBJ1-3; D not resolved. Trimming stripped 0 bases from V and 3 bases from J, with 13 bases between. The V gene's germline CDR1 is SGHKS and CDR2 YYEKEE (reference sequence). The CDR3 totals 16 residues. The DNA of the CDR3 is TGTGCCAGCAGCTTGGGTCAGGAGAGGATTGGAAACACCATATATTTT. Residues: CASSLGQERIGNTIYF.